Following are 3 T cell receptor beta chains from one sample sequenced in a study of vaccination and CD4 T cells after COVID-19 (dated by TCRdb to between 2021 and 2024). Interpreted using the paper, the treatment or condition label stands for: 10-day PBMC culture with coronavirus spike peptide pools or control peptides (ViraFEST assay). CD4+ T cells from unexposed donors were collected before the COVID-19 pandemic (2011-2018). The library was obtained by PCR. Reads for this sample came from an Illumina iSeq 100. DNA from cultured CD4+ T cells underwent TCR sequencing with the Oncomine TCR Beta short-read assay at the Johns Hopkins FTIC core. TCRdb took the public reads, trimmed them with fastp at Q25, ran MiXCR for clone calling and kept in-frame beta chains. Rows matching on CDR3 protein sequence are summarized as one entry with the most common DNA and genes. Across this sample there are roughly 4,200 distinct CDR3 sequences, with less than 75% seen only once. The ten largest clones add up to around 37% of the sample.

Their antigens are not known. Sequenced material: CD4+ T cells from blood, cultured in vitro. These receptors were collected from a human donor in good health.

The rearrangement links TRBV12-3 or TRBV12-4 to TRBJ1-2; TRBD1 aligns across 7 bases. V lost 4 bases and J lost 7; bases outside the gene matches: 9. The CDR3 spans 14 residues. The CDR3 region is CASSSSTGVTGYTF. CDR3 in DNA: TGTGCCAGCAGTTCCTCCACAGGGGTTACTGGCTACACCTTC.

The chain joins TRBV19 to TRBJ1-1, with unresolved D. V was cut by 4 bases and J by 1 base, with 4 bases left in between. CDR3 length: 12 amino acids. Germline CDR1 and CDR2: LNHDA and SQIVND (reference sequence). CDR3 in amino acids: CASSRQNTEAFF. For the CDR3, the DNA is TGTGCCAGTAGTAGACAGAACACTGAAGCTTTCTTT. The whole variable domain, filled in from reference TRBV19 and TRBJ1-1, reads DGGITQSPKYLFRKEGQNVTLSCEQNLNHDAMYWYRQDPGQGLRLIYYSQIVNDFQKGDIAEGYSVSREKKESFPLTVTSAQKNPTAFYLCASSRQNTEAFFGQGTRLTVV.

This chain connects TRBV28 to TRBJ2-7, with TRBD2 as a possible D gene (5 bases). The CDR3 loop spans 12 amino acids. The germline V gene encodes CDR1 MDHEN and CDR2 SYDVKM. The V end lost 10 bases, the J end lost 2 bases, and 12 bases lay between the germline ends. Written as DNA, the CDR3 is TGTGCCACCCTTCGAGGGACCTACGAGCAGTACTTC. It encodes CATLRGTYEQYF.